These 22 T cell receptor beta chains came from one sample sequenced in a study of low-dose radiotherapy and immunotherapy resistance in tumors. With a V-primer adapter and a constant-region primer, TCRs were amplified for about 20 PCR cycles. TCRdb analysed the reads with MiXCR anew, one entry per CDR3 protein. Of about 50,000 distinct CDR3 sequences in the sample, about 11% were seen once. Time point reported: before trial treatment. The specimen was PBMCs, collected before treatment. All receptors come from a female donor with ovarian cancer.

This clonotype occurred many times. V usage is TRBV4-2 and J usage is TRBJ2-7; TRBD1 aligns across 8 bases. The CDR3 consists of 14 residues. Losses at the gene ends were 3 bases for V and 7 bases for J; bases not matched to a gene: 8. Germline CDR1 is LGHNA and CDR2 is YNFKEQ. The CDR3 loop is CASSQARGLGEQYF. CDR3 sequence (DNA): TGTGCCAGCAGCCAGGCCAGGGGGCTAGGGGAGCAGTACTTC.

This clonotype occurred many times. The CDR3 coding sequence is TGTGCCAGCGGGGACTTTAACTATGGCTACACCTTC. Residues: CASGDFNYGYTF. The gene calls are TRBV10-3 and TRBJ1-2; tentatively, D is TRBD1 (5 bases). Germline V CDR1 and CDR2: ENHRY, SYGVKD. The CDR3 is made up of 12 amino acids. The germline V and J ends were trimmed by 10 bases and 1 base, with 10 bases remaining between them.

This clonotype was detected many times. This chain links TRBV11-2 with TRBJ2-5; maybe TRBD2 (6 bases). Germline values: CDR1 SGHAT, CDR2 FQNNGV. V gave up 3 bases and J gave up 2 bases, with 13 bases separating them. This CDR3 contains 15 residues. In DNA, the CDR3 is TGTGCCAGCAGCTTCGGGCTAGCGACTCAAGAGACCCAGTACTTC. This codes for CASSFGLATQETQYF.

This clonotype is labeled medium-sized. V is TRBV5-4 and J is TRBJ2-1; D is possibly TRBD1 (5 bases). Per the germline V gene, CDR1 is SGHNT and CDR2 is YYREEE (reference sequence). Trimming removed 4 bases from V and 10 bases from J, with 15 bases in between. This CDR3 comprises 13 residues. Here the CDR3 reads CASSLRQTHEQFF. CDR3 nucleotides: TGTGCCAGCAGCCTGCGACAGACACACGAGCAGTTCTTC.

This clonotype was recorded many times. The rearrangement links TRBV2 to TRBJ1-1; a possible D gene is TRBD1 (6 bases). Germline V CDR1 and CDR2: SNHLY, FYNNEI. CDR3 length equals 14 residues. V was trimmed by 2 bases and J by 3 bases, leaving 10 bases between them. CDR3 sequence reads: CASSEQGRDTEAFF. CDR3 nucleotide sequence: TGTGCCAGCAGTGAACAGGGGAGGGACACTGAAGCTTTCTTT.

This clonotype has ten or more counts. The V gene is TRBV12-5, the J gene TRBJ2-5; possible D gene TRBD2, 6 bases. Trimming took off 5 bases at V and 5 bases at J, with 12 bases between the two ends. The CDR3 covers 13 residues. The germline CDR1 and CDR2 sequences are LGHNT and FRNRAP. CDR3 in DNA: TGTGCTAGTGGTATGCGGGACGTGGAGACCCAGTACTTC. It codes for CASGMRDVETQYF. Together with reference TRBV12-5 and TRBJ2-5, the CDR3 gives the full variable domain: DARVTQTPRHKVTEMGQEVTMRCQPILGHNTVFWYRQTMMQGLELLAYFRNRAPLDDSGMPKDRFSAEMPDATLATLKIQPSEPRDSAVYFCASGMRDVETQYFGPGTRLLVL.

This clonotype was picked up many times. The chain carries TRBV14 and TRBJ2-3; D unclear. This CDR3 has 14 residues. Germline-derived CDR1 and CDR2 are SGHDN and FVKESK. The V gene lost 1 base and the J gene lost 3 bases, with 8 bases spanning the gap. The CDR3 coding sequence is TGTGCCAGCAGCCAAGGGGGAAATACAGATACGCAGTATTTT. It encodes CASSQGGNTDTQYF.

This clonotype was detected many times. This sequence joins TRBV21-1 and TRBJ2-2; TRBD1 is taken as the D call from the table, unchecked against the DNA. TRBV21-1 is a pseudogene locus. This CDR3 spans 18 amino acids. In DNA, the CDR3 is TGTGCCAGCACGGGACAGGGGGCGCGGATTTGTAGCACCGGGGAGCTGTTTTTT. Translated, it gives CASTGQGARICSTGELFF.

In its sample, this clonotype was seen many times. This chain uses TRBV6-5 with TRBJ2-5; D possibly matches TRBD1 or TRBD2 (5 bases each). V was clipped by 7 bases and J by 7 bases, with 19 bases between them. Looked up from germline, CDR1 is MNHEY and CDR2 is SVGAGI. The CDR3 length is 14 residues. CDR3 DNA sequence: TGTGCCAGCAACGCCCGAGGGGTTTTGGTGACCCAGTACTTC. Translation: CASNARGVLVTQYF.

This clonotype was recorded a few times. The chain is built from TRBV6-6 and TRBJ1-2; D unclear. CDR1 is MNHNY and CDR2 is SVGAGI in the germline V gene (reference sequence). The CDR3 loop spans 15 amino acids. V lost 3 bases and J lost 3, with 14 bases in between. The CDR3 is CASSYRAATYYGYTF. CDR3 DNA sequence: TGTGCCAGCAGTTATAGGGCAGCTACTTACTATGGCTACACCTTC.

Judged by abundance, this clonotype is medium-sized. The rearrangement joins TRBV6-2 or TRBV6-3 to TRBJ2-7; possibly TRBD2 for D (7 bases). The CDR3 covers 17 residues. From germline, CDR1 is MNHEY and CDR2 SVGEGT. V was clipped by 2 bases and J by 0 bases, with 17 bases between them. The CDR3 nucleotides read TGTGCCAGCAGTTACCCCGTCATGGGGGGGCTCTCCTACGAGCAGTACTTC. It encodes CASSYPVMGGLSYEQYF.

This clonotype appeared a few times. V and J are TRBV5-5 and TRBJ2-4; TRBD2 might be the D (5 bases). CDR1 and CDR2 from the germline V gene are SGHKS and YYEKEE (reference sequence). Trimming removed 1 base at V and 3 bases at J, with 14 bases between. There are 16 residues in the CDR3. In DNA, the CDR3 is TGTGCCAGCAGCTTGTTTCCGGGGTTGGACAAAAACATTCAGTACTTC. It codes for CASSLFPGLDKNIQYF.

This clonotype was detected ten times or more. The chain employs TRBV5-4 and TRBJ2-3; 9 nucleotides align to TRBD2. J gave up 2 bases and V 1 base, and 5 bases lay outside the gene matches. CDR3 length: 16 residues. The germline V gene encodes CDR1 SGHNT and CDR2 YYREEE (reference sequence). CDR3: CASSLSLAGPTDTQYF. The DNA for the CDR3 is TGTGCCAGCAGCTTGAGTCTAGCGGGGCCCACAGATACGCAGTATTTT.

This clonotype was observed at least ten times. The rearrangement uses TRBV4-1 and TRBJ2-2, with D unresolved. CDR1 is MGHRA and CDR2 is YSYEKL in the germline V gene. The CDR3 runs 13 residues. Deletions cut 2 bases from V and 5 bases from J, with 6 bases between. CDR3 sequence: CASSQSQTGELFF. In DNA, the CDR3 is TGCGCCAGCAGCCAAAGTCAGACCGGGGAGCTGTTTTTT.

This clonotype has a single count. CDR3 amino acids: CASAPGRENTGELFF. The CDR3 nucleotides read TGTGCCAGCGCCCCTGGCAGGGAGAACACCGGGGAGCTGTTTTTT. This chain joins TRBV7-2 and TRBJ2-2; the D gene is possibly TRBD1 (5 bases). V lost 8 bases and J 1 base, leaving 14 bases between the germline ends. The CDR3 has 15 amino acids. Germline V CDR1 and CDR2: SGHTA, FQGNSA. The entire variable domain, with the rest obtained from reference TRBV7-2 and TRBJ2-2, is as follows: GAGVSQSPSNKVTEKGKDVELRCDPISGHTALYWYRQSLGQGLEFLIYFQGNSAPDKSGLPSDRFSAERTGGSVSTLTIQRTQQEDSAVYLCASAPGRENTGELFFGEGSRLTVL.

This clonotype was counted many times. The gene calls are TRBV20-1 and TRBJ2-5; possibly TRBD2 for D (6 bases). CDR1 and CDR2 from the germline V gene are DFQATT and SNEGSKA (reference sequence). V was clipped by 1 base and J by 2 bases, with 14 bases between them. The CDR3 totals 15 residues. The CDR3 DNA sequence: TGCAGTGCTAGAGGGGGGGATATCGGGCAAGAGACCCAGTACTTC. As protein: CSARGGDIGQETQYF.

Here the CDR3 DNA reads TGTGCCAGAGGCGGGGAGCGGGGGAGCACAGATACGCAGTATTTT. The encoded protein is CARGGERGSTDTQYF. This chain joins TRBV9 and TRBJ2-3, with 8 bases lining up with TRBD2. The CDR3 is 15 amino acids. Germline V gives CDR1 SGDLS, CDR2 YYNGEE. V gave up 8 bases and J gave up 0 bases; unmatched junction bases: 8.

This rearrangement joins TRBV20-1 to TRBJ1-5, with D unclear. Germline V gene data show CDR1 as DFQATT and CDR2 as SNEGSKA (reference sequence). CDR3 size: 14 residues. Trimming stripped 0 bases from V and 3 bases from J, with 9 bases between. As DNA, the CDR3 is TGCAGTGCTAGAGACCCGACGGACAATCAGCCCCAGCATTTT. Translation: CSARDPTDNQPQHF.

At least ten counts were recorded for this clonotype. This chain uses TRBV7-8 with TRBJ2-7; D is unclear. Germline V gene sequence: CDR1 SGHVS, CDR2 FQNEAQ. This CDR3 has 13 residues. Trimming cost V 7 bases and J 2 bases, with 12 bases left between them. CDR3 loop: CASNNPTTYEQYF. As DNA, the CDR3 is TGTGCCAGCAACAATCCGACCACCTACGAGCAGTACTTC. The entire variable domain, with the rest obtained from reference TRBV7-8 and TRBJ2-7, is as follows: GAGVSQSPRYKVAKRGQDVALRCDPISGHVSLFWYQQALGQGPEFLTYFQNEAQLDKSGLPSDRFFAERPEGSVSTLKIQRTQQEDSAVYLCASNNPTTYEQYFGPGTRLTVT.

This clonotype was seen repeatedly, ten times or more. V gene TRBV5-1 combines with J gene TRBJ1-2, with 7 bases aligning to TRBD1. From germline, CDR1 is SGHRS and CDR2 YFSETQ. J lost 2 bases, V lost 4 bases, and 8 bases had no gene match. The CDR3 is 15 residues long. The CDR3: CASSRTGEYNYGYTF. For the CDR3, the DNA is TGCGCCAGCAGCAGGACAGGAGAATACAACTATGGCTACACCTTC.

The rearrangement uses TRBV28 and TRBJ2-5, with a weak D call TRBD1 (5 bases). With 8 bases removed from V and 1 base from J, the gap between germline ends came to 8 bases. CDR3 length: 12 residues. CDR1 and CDR2 from the germline V gene are MDHEN and SYDVKM. CDR3 nucleotides: TGTGCCAGCCTGCAGGGCCAAGAGACCCAGTACTTC. Protein product: CASLQGQETQYF.

This clonotype was found many times. The chain recombines TRBV7-2 with TRBJ2-7, with a possible D match to TRBD2 (6 bases). CDR1 is SGHTA, CDR2 FQGNSA, per germline. With 3 bases removed from V and 1 base from J, the gap between germline ends came to 13 bases. The CDR3 runs to 15 residues. Written as DNA, the CDR3 is TGTGCCAGCAGCTTGGCAGGGACTTGGTCCTACGAGCAGTACTTC. Amino acids: CASSLAGTWSYEQYF.